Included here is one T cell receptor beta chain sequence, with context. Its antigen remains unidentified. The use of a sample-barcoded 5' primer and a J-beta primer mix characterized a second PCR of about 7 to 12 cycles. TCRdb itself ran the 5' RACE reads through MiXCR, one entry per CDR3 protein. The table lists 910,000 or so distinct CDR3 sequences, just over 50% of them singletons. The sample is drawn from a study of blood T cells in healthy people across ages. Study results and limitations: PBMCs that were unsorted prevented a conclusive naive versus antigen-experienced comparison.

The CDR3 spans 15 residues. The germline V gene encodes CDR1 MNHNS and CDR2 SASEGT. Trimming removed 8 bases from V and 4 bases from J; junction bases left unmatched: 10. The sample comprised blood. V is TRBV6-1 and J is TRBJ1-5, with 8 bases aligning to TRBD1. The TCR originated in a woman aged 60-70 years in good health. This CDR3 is CASEQGATSNQPQHF. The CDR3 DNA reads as TGTGCCAGCGAGCAGGGGGCGACGTCAAATCAGCCCCAGCATTTT.